These 13 T cell receptor beta chains were all obtained from the same sample, sequenced in a study of long-term antiretroviral therapy in people with HIV. It was version v3.0 of the immunoSEQ assay that was run at survey level. Sequencing used immunoSEQ multiplex PCR; TCRdb keeps in-frame clones, though not all of them. The sample holds about 24,000 clones, roughly four fifths seen once. The sample consisted of unsorted PBMCs, taken 0.4 years after starting antiretroviral therapy. The receptors here all came from a man in his fifties or sixties with HIV.

The V gene is TRBV7-9, the J gene TRBJ2-6; tentative D call: TRBD2 (5 bases). Trimming cost V 5 bases and J 1 base, with 12 bases left between them. This CDR3 has 16 amino acids. Germline V lookup: CDR1 SEHNR, CDR2 FQNEAQ (reference sequence). The CDR3 reads CASSRLRGSGANVLTF. The CDR3 region has the DNA TGTGCCAGCAGCCGCCTACGGGGTTCTGGGGCCAACGTCCTGACTTTC.

Concerning this clone itself: One end of the junction does not line up with germline, which may come from a read error. The chain carries TRBV29-1 and TRBJ1-5; 7 nucleotides match TRBD1. The CDR3 contains 13 residues. CDR1 is SQVTM and CDR2 is ANQGSEA in the germline V gene. CDR3 region: CSVQDRGNQPQHF. The CDR3 DNA is TGCAGCGTTCAAGACAGGGGCAATCAGCCCCAGCATTTT.

J is TRBJ2-2 and V is TRBV9, with a possible D match to TRBD2 (5 bases). Trimming removed 4 bases from V and 7 bases from J, with 11 bases in between. Germline V CDR1 and CDR2: SGDLS, YYNGEE. The CDR3 is 13 residues long. The CDR3 nucleotides are TGTGCCAGCAGCACCGCCGACTACGGGGAGCTGTTTTTT. As protein: CASSTADYGELFF.

This clone appeared a single time. The V call is TRBV6-6, the J call TRBJ1-2; possibly TRBD1 for D (6 bases). The germline V gene encodes CDR1 MNHNY and CDR2 SVGAGI (reference sequence). This CDR3 has 14 amino acids. Between the trimmed V and J ends, which lost 5 bases and 8 bases, there was a span of 18 bases. CDR3 residues: CASSPQGSGYGYTF. CDR3 sequence (DNA): TGTGCCAGCAGTCCACAGGGATCGGGCTACGGCTACACCTTC.

The chain combines TRBV4-3 with TRBJ2-7; D might be TRBD1 (7 bases). V was clipped by 3 bases and J by 0 bases, with 9 bases between them. The CDR3 consists of 14 residues. Germline values: CDR1 LGHNA, CDR2 YSLEER. The CDR3 sequence is CASSQRDSSYEQYF. The CDR3 region has the DNA TGCGCCAGCAGCCAGCGGGACAGCTCCTACGAGCAGTACTTC.

The CDR3 DNA is TGCAGCGTTGAAGTACAGCGGACCACCGGGGAGCTGTTTTTT. It specifies CSVEVQRTTGELFF. The V call is TRBV29-1, the J call TRBJ2-2; D may be TRBD2 (5 bases). The V gene's germline CDR1 is SQVTM and CDR2 ANQGSEA. V was cut by 1 base and J by 4 bases, with 10 bases left in between. This CDR3 has 14 amino acids.

The rearrangement links TRBV11-2 to TRBJ2-7, with 11 bases fitting TRBD2. V lost 0 bases and J lost 3; bases outside the gene matches: 10. The CDR3 sequence is 18 residues long. CDR1 and CDR2 from the germline V gene are SGHAT and FQNNGV. The chain's CDR3 is CASSLEKYPTSGDYEQYF. In DNA, the CDR3 is TGTGCCAGCAGCTTAGAAAAATATCCGACTAGCGGGGACTACGAGCAGTACTTC.

The chain couples TRBV7-2 to TRBJ2-1; D gene uncertain. CDR3 length equals 16 residues. Trimming pared 1 base from V and 2 bases from J, leaving 12 bases between. CDR1 and CDR2 from the germline V gene are SGHTA and FQGNSA. DNA for the CDR3: TGTGCCAGCAGCTTAGGCAACCACCTTCCCTACAATGAGCAGTTCTTC. This encodes CASSLGNHLPYNEQFF.

The CDR3 region is CASKLAIGHGQPQHF. CDR3 coding DNA: TGTGCCAGTAAATTGGCGATAGGGCATGGCCAGCCCCAGCATTTT. The V and J genes are TRBV19 and TRBJ1-5, with D unresolved. This CDR3 region has 15 residues. The V gene lost 7 bases and the J gene lost 7 bases, with 20 bases spanning the gap. Looked up from germline, CDR1 is LNHDA and CDR2 is SQIVND (reference sequence).

The J gene is TRBJ2-1, the V gene TRBV7-8; 9 positions agree with TRBD2. This CDR3 is built from 15 residues. Germline trimming cut 6 bases from V and 1 base from J; bases unmatched to any gene: 4. Per the germline V gene, CDR1 is SGHVS and CDR2 is FQNEAQ. The CDR3 sequence: CASRRTSGSYNEQFF. CDR3 nucleotides: TGTGCCAGCAGGCGAACTAGCGGGTCCTACAATGAGCAGTTCTTC.

V usage is TRBV30 and J usage is TRBJ1-1; the D is unclear. CDR1 and CDR2 (germline): GTSNPN, SVGIG (reference sequence). The CDR3 runs to 16 residues. V gave up 2 bases and J gave up 4 bases, with 20 bases separating them. The CDR3 region is CAWSPSLAAVITEAFF. CDR3 in DNA: TGTGCCTGGAGTCCCTCCCTCGCAGCCGTAATCACTGAAGCTTTCTTT.

This sequence joins TRBV19 and TRBJ2-5; D gene ambiguous. The CDR3 totals 13 residues. Germline-derived CDR1 and CDR2 are LNHDA and SQIVND (reference sequence). V was pared by 3 bases and J by 1 base, with 6 bases between. CDR3 sequence reads: CASSMFPQETQYF. For the CDR3, the DNA is TGTGCCAGTAGTATGTTCCCCCAAGAGACCCAGTACTTC.

The J gene is TRBJ2-7, the V gene TRBV5-5; possibly TRBD1 or TRBD2 for D (5 bases each). Germline CDR1 is SGHKS and CDR2 is YYEKEE (reference sequence). CDR3 length: 14 residues. V dropped 0 bases and J dropped 4 bases, with 11 bases sitting between them. The CDR3 nucleotides are TGTGCCAGCAGCTTGGGGGGGATACAGTACGAGCAGTACTTC. The encoded protein is CASSLGGIQYEQYF.